This T cell receptor beta chain emerged from a study of blood T cell repertoires in COVID-19. Study as a whole: Sites in the United States, Italy and Spain provided acute and convalescent COVID-19 samples.

As processed by the authors: Reference gene primer amplification gave estimated nucleated cell counts. Generated by immunoSEQ multiplex PCR, the TCRdb table keeps only in-frame clones and is missing some. From that table come the V and J calls and clone size; the DNA was used to work out D and trimming. The sample gives some 240,000 clones, 89% of which show up once; around 6.5% is in the top ten. The CDR3 has 13 residues. The junction had 4 bases not matched to a gene; V was cut back by 10 bases and J by 8 bases. Germline V gene sequence: CDR1 MNHEY, CDR2 SMNVEV (reference sequence). Sequenced sample: peripheral blood. The V gene is TRBV27, the J gene TRBJ2-1, with 14 bases aligning to TRBD2. The source of this sequence is a man aged 55-75 years who had recovered from COVID-19. The CDR3 sequence is CATRLAGGYEQFF. CDR3 nucleotide sequence: TGTGCCACCCGACTAGCGGGAGGGTATGAGCAGTTCTTC.